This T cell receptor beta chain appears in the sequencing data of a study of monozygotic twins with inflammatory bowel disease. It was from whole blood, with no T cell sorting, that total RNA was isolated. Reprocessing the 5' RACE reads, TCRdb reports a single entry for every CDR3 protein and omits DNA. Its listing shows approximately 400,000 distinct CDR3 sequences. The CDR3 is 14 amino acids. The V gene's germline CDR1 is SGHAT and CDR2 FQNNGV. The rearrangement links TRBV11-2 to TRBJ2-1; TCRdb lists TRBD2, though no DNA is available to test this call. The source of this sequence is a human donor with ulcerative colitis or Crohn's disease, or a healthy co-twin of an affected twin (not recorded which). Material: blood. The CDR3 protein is CASSLVRGGHFQFF.